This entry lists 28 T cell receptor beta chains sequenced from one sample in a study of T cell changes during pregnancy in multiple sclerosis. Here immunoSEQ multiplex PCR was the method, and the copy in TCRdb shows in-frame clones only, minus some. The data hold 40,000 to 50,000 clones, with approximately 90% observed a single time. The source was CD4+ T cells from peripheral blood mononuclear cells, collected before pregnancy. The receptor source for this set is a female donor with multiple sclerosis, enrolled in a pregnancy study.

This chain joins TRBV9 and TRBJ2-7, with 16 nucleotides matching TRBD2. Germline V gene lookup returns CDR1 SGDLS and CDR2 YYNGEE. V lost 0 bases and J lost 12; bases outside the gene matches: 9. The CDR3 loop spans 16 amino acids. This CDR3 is CASSVDPGTSGGAVYF. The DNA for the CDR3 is TGTGCCAGCAGCGTAGACCCCGGGACTAGCGGGGGGGCGGTGTACTTC.

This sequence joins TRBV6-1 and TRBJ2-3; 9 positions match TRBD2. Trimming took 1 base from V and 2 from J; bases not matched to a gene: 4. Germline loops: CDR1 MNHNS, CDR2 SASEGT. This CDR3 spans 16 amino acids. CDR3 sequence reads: CASSEVGGGATDTQYF. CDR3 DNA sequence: TGTGCCAGCAGTGAAGTCGGCGGGGGGGCCACAGATACGCAGTATTTT.

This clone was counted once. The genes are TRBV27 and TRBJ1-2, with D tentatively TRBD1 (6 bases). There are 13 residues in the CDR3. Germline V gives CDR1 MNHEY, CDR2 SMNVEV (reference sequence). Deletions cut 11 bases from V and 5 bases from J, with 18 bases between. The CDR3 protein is CAPEGGDRYGYTF. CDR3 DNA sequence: TGTGCCCCAGAAGGGGGGGATCGGTATGGCTACACCTTC.

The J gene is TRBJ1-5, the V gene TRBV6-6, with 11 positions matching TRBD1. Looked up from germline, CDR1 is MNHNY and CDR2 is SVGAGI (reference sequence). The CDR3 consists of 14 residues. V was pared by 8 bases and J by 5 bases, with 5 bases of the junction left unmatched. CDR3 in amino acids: CASRRDRGDQPQHF. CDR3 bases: TGTGCCAGCCGGCGGGACAGGGGGGATCAGCCCCAGCATTTT.

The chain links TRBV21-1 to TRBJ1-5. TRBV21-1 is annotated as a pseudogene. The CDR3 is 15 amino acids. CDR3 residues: CASSEGSPGNQPQHF. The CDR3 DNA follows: TGTGCCAGCAGCGAAGGGTCCCCGGGAAATCAGCCCCAGCATTTT.

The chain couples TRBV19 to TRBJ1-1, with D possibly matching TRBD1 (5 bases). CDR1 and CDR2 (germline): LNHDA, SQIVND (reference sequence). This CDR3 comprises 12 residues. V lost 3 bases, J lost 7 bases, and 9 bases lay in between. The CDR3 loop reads CASSIRGSEAFF. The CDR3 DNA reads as TGTGCCAGTAGTATCCGGGGGAGTGAAGCTTTCTTT.

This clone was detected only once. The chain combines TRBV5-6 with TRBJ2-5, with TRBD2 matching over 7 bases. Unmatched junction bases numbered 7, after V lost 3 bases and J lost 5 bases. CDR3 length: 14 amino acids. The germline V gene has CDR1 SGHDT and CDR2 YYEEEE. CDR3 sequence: CASSSRQGGETQYF. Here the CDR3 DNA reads TGTGCCAGCAGCTCACGCCAGGGAGGGGAGACCCAGTACTTC.

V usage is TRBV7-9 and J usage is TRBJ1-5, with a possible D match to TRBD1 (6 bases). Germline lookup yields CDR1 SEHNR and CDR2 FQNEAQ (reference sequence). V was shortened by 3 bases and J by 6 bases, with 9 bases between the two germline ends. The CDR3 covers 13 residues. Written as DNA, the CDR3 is TGTGCCAGCAGCTTGGGGGCAGGTCAGCCCCAGCATTTT. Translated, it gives CASSLGAGQPQHF.

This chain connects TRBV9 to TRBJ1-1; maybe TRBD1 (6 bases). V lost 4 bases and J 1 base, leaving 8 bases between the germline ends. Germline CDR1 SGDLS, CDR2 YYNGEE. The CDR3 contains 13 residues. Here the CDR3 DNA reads TGTGCCAGCAGCAAACAGGGGAACACTGAAGCTTTCTTT. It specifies CASSKQGNTEAFF.

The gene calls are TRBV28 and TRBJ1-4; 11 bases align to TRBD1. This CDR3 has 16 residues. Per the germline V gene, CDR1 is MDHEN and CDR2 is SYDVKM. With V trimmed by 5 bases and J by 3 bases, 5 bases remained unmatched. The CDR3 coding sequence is TGTGCCAGCAGTACTCCGGGACAGGGGGCTAATGAAAAACTGTTTTTT. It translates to CASSTPGQGANEKLFF.

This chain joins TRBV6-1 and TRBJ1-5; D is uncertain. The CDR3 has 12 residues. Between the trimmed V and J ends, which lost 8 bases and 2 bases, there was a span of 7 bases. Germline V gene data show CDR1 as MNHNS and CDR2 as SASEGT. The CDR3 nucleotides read TGTGCCAGCGGCCAGGGCAATCAGCCCCAGCATTTT. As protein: CASGQGNQPQHF.

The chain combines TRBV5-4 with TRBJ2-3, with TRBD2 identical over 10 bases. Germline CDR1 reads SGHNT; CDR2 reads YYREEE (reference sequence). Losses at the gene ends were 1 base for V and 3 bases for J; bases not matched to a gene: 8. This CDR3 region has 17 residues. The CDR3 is CASSLTSGTQRTDTQYF. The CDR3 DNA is TGTGCCAGCAGCTTGACTAGCGGGACTCAAAGGACAGATACGCAGTATTTT.

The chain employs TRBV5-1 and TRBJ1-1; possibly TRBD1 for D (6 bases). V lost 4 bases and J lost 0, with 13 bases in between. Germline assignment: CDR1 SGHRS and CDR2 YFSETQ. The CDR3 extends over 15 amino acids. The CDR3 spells CASSTSQGVNTEAFF. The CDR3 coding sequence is TGCGCCAGCAGCACATCACAGGGCGTGAACACTGAAGCTTTCTTT.

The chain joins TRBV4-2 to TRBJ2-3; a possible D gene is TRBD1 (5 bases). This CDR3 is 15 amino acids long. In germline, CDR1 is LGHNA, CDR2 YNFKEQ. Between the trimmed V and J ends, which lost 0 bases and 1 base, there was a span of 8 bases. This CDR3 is CASSQEAGRTDTQYF. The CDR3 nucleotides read TGTGCCAGCAGCCAAGAAGCAGGGCGCACAGATACGCAGTATTTT.

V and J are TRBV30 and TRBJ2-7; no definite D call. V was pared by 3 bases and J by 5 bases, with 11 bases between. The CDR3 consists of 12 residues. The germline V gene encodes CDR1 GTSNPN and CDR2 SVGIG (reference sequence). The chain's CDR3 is CAWSPTDDEQYF. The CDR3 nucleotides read TGTGCCTGGAGCCCTACAGATGACGAGCAGTACTTC.

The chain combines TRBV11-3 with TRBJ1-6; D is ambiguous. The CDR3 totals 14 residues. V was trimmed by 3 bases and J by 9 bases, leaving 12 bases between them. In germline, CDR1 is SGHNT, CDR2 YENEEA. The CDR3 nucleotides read TGTGCCAGCAGCTTCGGGGTTCCGGGTTCACCCCTCCACTTT. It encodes CASSFGVPGSPLHF.

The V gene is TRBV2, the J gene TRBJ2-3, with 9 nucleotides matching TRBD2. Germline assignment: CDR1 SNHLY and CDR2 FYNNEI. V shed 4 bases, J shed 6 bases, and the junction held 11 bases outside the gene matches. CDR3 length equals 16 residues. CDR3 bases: TGTGCCAGCAGTGTAATGGCGGGAGGGACCCGCGATACGCAGTATTTT. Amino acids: CASSVMAGGTRDTQYF.

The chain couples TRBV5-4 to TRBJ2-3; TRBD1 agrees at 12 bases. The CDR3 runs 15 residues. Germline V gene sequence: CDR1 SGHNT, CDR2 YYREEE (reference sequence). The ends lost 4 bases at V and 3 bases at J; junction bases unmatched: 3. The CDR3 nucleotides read TGTGCCAGCAGCCCGGGACAGGGGGCGACAGATACGCAGTATTTT. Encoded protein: CASSPGQGATDTQYF.

CDR3 region: CASSLAAGSHNEQFF. Here the CDR3 DNA reads TGTGCCAGCAGCTTAGCGGCCGGGAGCCACAATGAGCAGTTCTTC. This chain joins TRBV7-2 and TRBJ2-1, with a weak D call TRBD2 (6 bases). The CDR3 covers 15 residues. Looked up from germline, CDR1 is SGHTA and CDR2 is FQGNSA. V was shortened by 0 bases and J by 5 bases, with 11 bases between the two germline ends.

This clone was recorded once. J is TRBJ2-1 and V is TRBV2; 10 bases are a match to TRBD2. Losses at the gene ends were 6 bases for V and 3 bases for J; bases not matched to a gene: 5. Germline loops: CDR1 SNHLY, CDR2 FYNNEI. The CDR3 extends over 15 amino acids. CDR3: CASSALAGVYNEQFF. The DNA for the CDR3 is TGTGCCAGCAGCGCGCTAGCGGGAGTCTACAATGAGCAGTTCTTC.

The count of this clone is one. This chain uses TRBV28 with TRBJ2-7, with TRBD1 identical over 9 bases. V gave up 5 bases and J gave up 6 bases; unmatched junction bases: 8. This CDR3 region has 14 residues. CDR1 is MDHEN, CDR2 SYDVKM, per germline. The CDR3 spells CASSPGTGFPEQYF. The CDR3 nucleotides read TGTGCCAGCAGTCCCGGGACAGGGTTTCCCGAGCAGTACTTC.

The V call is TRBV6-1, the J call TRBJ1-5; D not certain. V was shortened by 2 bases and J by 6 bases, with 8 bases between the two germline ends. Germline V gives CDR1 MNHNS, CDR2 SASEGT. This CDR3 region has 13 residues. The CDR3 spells CASSESWSQPQHF. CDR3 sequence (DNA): TGTGCCAGCAGTGAAAGCTGGAGTCAGCCCCAGCATTTT.

The CDR3 DNA reads as TGTGCCAGCCGCCCGGGCGGGGCGGGCCACTCCTACAATGAGCAGTTCTTC. This encodes CASRPGGAGHSYNEQFF. The rearrangement joins TRBV7-2 to TRBJ2-1; perhaps TRBD2 as D (6 bases). This CDR3 comprises 17 residues. In germline, CDR1 is SGHTA, CDR2 FQGNSA. The V end was cut by 8 bases, the J end by 0 bases, with 20 bases between.

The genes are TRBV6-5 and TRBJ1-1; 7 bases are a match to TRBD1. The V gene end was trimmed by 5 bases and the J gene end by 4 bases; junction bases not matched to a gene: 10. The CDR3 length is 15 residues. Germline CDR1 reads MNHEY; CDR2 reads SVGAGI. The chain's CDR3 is CASSASTGIATEAFF. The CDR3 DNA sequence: TGTGCCAGCAGTGCCTCGACAGGGATAGCCACTGAAGCTTTCTTT.

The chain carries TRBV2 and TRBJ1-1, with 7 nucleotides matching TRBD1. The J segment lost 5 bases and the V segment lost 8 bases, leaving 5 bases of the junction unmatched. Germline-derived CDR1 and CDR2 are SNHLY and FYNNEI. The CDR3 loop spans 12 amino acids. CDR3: CASEGARTEAFF. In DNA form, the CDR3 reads TGTGCCAGCGAGGGGGCGCGGACTGAAGCTTTCTTT.

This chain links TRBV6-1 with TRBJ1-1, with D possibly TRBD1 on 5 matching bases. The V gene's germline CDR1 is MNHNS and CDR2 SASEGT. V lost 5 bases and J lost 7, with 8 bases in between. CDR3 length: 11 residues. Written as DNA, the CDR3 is TGTGCCAGCAGTCAACAGGATGAAGCTTTCTTT. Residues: CASSQQDEAFF.

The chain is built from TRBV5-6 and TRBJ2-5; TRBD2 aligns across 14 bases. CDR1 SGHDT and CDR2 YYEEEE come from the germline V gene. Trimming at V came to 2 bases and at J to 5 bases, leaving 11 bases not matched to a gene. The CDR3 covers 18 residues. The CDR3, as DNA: TGTGCCAGCAGCTTATATTTTGGGACTAGCGGGGGCCGGGAGACCCAGTACTTC. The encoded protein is CASSLYFGTSGGRETQYF.

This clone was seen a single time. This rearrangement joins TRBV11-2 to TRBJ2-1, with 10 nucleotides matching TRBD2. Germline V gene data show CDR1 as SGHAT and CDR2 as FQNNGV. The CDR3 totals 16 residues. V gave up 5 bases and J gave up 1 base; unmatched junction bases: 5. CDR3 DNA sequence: TGTGCCAGCAGCCGGACTAGCGGTGTGTCCTACAATGAGCAGTTCTTC. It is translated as CASSRTSGVSYNEQFF.